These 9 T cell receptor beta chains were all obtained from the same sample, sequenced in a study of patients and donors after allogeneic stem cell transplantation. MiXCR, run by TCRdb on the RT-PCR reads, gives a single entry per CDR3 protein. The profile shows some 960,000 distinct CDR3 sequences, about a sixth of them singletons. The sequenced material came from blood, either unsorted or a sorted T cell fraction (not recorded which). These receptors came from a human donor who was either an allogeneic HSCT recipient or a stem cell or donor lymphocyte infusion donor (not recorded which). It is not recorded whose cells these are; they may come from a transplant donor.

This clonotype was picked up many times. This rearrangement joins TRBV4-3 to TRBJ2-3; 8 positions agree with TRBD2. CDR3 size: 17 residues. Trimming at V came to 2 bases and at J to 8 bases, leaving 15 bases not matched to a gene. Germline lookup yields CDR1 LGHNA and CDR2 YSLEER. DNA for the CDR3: TGCGCCAGCAGCCAACTAGGGGGGAGCGGGGGAGGAGGTACGCAGTATTTT. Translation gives CASSQLGGSGGGGTQYF.

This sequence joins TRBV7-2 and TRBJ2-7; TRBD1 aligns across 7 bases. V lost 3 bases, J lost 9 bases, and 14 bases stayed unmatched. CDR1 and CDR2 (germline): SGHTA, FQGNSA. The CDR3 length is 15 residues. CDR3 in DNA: TGTGCCAGCAGCTTCGAACCTCGGGGTAACAGGGGGCAGTACTTC. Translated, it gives CASSFEPRGNRGQYF.

DNA of the CDR3: TGTGCCAGCAGGAGCGGGGGGGCCGGAGATACGCAGTATTTT. This translates into CASRSGGAGDTQYF. V and J are TRBV12-3 or TRBV12-4 and TRBJ2-3, with 10 bases identical to TRBD2. The V gene end was trimmed by 6 bases and the J gene end by 5 bases; junction bases not matched to a gene: 5. This CDR3 is built from 14 residues.

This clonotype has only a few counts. This chain's CDR3 is CASSLVGGGQETQYF. The CDR3 nucleotides are TGCGCCAGCAGCTTGGTTGGAGGGGGCCAAGAGACCCAGTACTTC. The chain uses TRBV5-1 and TRBJ2-5; D could derive from TRBD1 or TRBD2 (6 bases each). This CDR3 comprises 15 residues. Trimming pared 0 bases from V and 1 base from J, leaving 10 bases between. CDR1 SGHRS and CDR2 YFSETQ come from the germline V gene.

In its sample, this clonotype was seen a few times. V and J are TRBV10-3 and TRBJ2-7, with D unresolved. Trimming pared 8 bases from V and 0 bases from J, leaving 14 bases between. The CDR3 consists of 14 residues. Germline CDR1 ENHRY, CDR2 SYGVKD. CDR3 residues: CAIGTPNPSYEQYF. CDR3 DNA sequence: TGTGCCATCGGAACACCGAACCCCTCCTACGAGCAGTACTTC.

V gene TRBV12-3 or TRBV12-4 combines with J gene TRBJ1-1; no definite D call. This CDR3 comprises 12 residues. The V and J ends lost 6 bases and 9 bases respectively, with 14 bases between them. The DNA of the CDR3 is TGTGCCAGCAGCCGCGACACGCTCCAAGCTTTCTTT. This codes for CASSRDTLQAFF.

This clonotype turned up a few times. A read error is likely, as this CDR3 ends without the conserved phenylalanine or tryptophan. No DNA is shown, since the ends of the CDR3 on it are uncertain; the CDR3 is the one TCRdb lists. The CDR3 protein is CSASLGRARL. J is TRBJ2-1 and V is TRBV20-1; the table's D call TRBD2 went unverified against the DNA. Both ends counted, the CDR3 spans 10 residues. The germline gives CDR1 DFQATT, CDR2 SNEGSKA (reference sequence).

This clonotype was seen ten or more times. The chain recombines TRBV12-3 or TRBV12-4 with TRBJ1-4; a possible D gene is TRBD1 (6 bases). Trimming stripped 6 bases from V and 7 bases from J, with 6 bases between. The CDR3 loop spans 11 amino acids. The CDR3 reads CASRQGEKLFF. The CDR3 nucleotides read TGTGCCAGCAGACAGGGTGAAAAACTGTTTTTT.

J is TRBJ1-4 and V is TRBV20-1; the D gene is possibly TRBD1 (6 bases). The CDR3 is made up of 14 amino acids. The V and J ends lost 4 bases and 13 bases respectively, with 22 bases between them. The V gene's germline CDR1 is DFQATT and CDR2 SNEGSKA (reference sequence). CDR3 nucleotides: TGCAGTGCTACCCGGGACACCCAAGGGAGGATACTGTTTTTT. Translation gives CSATRDTQGRILFF.